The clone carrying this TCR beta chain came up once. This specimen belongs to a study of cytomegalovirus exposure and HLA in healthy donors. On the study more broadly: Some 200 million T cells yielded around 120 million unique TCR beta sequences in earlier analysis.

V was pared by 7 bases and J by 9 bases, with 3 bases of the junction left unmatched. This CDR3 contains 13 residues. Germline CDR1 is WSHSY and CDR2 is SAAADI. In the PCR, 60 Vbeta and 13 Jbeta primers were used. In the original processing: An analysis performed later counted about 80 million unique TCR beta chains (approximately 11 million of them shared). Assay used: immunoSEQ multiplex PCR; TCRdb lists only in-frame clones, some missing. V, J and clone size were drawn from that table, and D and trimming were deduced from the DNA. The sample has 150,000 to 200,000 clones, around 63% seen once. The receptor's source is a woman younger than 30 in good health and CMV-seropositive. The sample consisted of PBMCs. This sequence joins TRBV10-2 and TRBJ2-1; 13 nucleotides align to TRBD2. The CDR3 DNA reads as TGCGCCAGCACACTAGCGGGAGGGGGTGAGCAGTTCTTC. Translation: CASTLAGGGEQFF.